Presented here are 6 T cell receptor beta chains from one specimen sequenced in a study of T cells in Graves' hyperthyroidism and ophthalmopathy. RNA transcripts were the template for amplifying TCR beta CDR3 regions. HTBI primers drove first-round RT-PCR of the TCR CDR3. From the multiplex PCR reads, TCRdb called clonotypes with MiXCR, one entry per CDR3 protein. The sample includes about 480,000 distinct CDR3 sequences, 13% to 15% of them seen just once. What was sequenced was blood. The receptors shown here come from a woman in her late teens or twenties with Graves' hyperthyroidism.

This clonotype appeared many times. The gene calls are TRBV9 and TRBJ2-1; D possibly matches TRBD1 or TRBD2 (5 bases each). V lost 2 bases to trimming and J lost 10 bases, with 16 bases between them. The CDR3 is 14 residues long. Per germline, CDR1 SGDLS and CDR2 YYNGEE. This CDR3 reads CASSVYEAWDEQFF. The CDR3 DNA sequence: TGTGCCAGCAGCGTCTATGAAGCTTGGGACGAGCAGTTCTTC.

V usage is TRBV3-1 and J usage is TRBJ2-1; 10 nucleotides align to TRBD2. Germline CDR1 is LGHDT and CDR2 is YNNKEL (reference sequence). Unmatched junction bases numbered 4, after V lost 3 bases and J lost 2 bases. CDR3 length: 16 amino acids. CDR3 protein: CASSHSSGRPYNEQFF. The CDR3 bases are TGTGCCAGCAGCCATAGTAGCGGGAGGCCCTACAATGAGCAGTTCTTC.

CDR3 DNA: TGTGCCTGGAGGCGAAGGGCCACCGGGGAGCTGTTTTTT. Protein sequence: CAWRRRATGELFF. The gene calls are TRBV30 and TRBJ2-2; no definite D call. This CDR3 contains 13 residues. Per the germline V gene, CDR1 is GTSNPN and CDR2 is SVGIG (reference sequence). Trimming took 3 bases from V and 4 from J, leaving 9 bases between them. Combining the CDR3 with reference TRBV30 and TRBJ2-2 gives the whole variable domain SQTIHQWPATLVQPVGSPLSLECTVEGTSNPNLYWYRQAAGRGLQLLFYSVGIGQISSEVPQNLSASRPQDRQFILSSKKLLLSDSGFYLCAWRRRATGELFFGEGSRLTVL.

This clonotype was detected a few times. This may be a read error: a much more frequent sequence differs by one nucleotide. The J gene is TRBJ1-2, the V gene TRBV19; D is perhaps TRBD1 (5 bases). The CDR3 is 15 residues long. The germline CDR1 and CDR2 sequences are LNHDA and SQIVND (reference sequence). V was shortened by 8 bases and J by 7 bases, with 23 bases between the two germline ends. The CDR3 DNA follows: TGTGCCAGTGGACACCCGGGGGTAATGGGGTCTGGCTACACCTTC. Translating it yields CASGHPGVMGSGYTF. The complete variable domain, with remaining parts taken from reference TRBV19 and TRBJ1-2, reads DGGITQSPKYLFRKEGQNVTLSCEQNLNHDAMYWYRQDPGQGLRLIYYSQIVNDFQKGDIAEGYSVSREKKESFPLTVTSAQKNPTAFYLCASGHPGVMGSGYTFGSGTRLTVV.

J is TRBJ1-1 and V is TRBV14; possible D gene TRBD1, 5 bases. In germline, CDR1 is SGHDN, CDR2 FVKESK. Trimming shortened V by 1 base and J by 7 bases, and 13 bases separated the two germline ends. This CDR3 is built from 14 residues. CDR3 protein: CASSQVTGGYEAFF. CDR3 nucleotide sequence: TGTGCCAGCAGCCAAGTAACTGGGGGGTATGAAGCTTTCTTT.

This clonotype has ten or more counts. The V call is TRBV11-1, the J call TRBJ2-1; D is ambiguous. Looked up from germline, CDR1 is SGHAT and CDR2 is FQDESV (reference sequence). V dropped 6 bases and J dropped 2 bases, with 14 bases sitting between them. The CDR3 has 15 residues. The CDR3 region is CASRKVSAAYNEQFF. The CDR3 DNA follows: TGTGCCAGCAGGAAGGTGAGCGCCGCCTACAATGAGCAGTTCTTC.